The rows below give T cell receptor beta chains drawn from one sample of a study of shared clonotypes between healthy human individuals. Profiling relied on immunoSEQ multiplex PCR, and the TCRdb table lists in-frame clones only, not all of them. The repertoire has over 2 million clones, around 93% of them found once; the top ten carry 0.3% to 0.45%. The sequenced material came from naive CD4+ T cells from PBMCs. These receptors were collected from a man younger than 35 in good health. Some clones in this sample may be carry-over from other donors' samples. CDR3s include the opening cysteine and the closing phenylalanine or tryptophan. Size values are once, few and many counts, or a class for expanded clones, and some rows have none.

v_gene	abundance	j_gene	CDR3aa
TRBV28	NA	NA	CASSLMAGLSLEQYF
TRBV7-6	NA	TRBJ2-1	CASRSPYNEQFF
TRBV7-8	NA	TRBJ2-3	CASSLMGNMVADTQYF
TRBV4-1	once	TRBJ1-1	CASSQVGLGRPEAFF
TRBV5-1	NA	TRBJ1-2	CASSLGQESNGYTF
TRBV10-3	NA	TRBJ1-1	CAISVQENTEAFF
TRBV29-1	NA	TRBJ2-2	CSVRGRALTGELFF
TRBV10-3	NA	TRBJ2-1	CATRQGSSYNEQFF
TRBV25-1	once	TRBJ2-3	CASSEYYVSTDTQYF
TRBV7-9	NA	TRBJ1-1	CASSVTGNTEAFF
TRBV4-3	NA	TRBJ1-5	CASSPGLLGTGNQPQHF
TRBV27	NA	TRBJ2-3	CASSLSPNRGTDTQYF
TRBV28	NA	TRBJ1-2	CATTGGGSYGYTF
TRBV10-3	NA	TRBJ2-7	CAISEGTGYEQYF
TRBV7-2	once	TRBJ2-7	CASSSWGAYEQYF
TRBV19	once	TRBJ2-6	CASNHVSRWRGANVLTF
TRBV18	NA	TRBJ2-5	CASSPGLETQYF
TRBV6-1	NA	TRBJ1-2	CASSERAGGDGYTF
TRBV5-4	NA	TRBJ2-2	CASSLLAGGLGGELFF
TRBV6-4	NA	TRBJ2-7	CASSDPGGGSYEQYF
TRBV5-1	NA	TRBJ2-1	CASSGRDRVDEQFF
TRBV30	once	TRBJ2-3	CAWIGEAGTSTDTQYF
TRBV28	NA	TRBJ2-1	CASSLIVAGGHYNEQFF
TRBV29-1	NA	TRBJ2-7	CSGGGGPREQYF
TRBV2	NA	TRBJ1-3	CASSLGTVGNTIYF
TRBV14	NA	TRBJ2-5	CASSRSVNQETQYF
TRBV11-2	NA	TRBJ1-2	CASSPLRGYGYTF
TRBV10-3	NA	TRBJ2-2	CAIRSRTGQTGELFF